This paragraph reports one TCR beta chain. The data belong to a study of blood T cell repertoires in COVID-19. Sequencing was performed with immunoSEQ multiplex PCR; in TCRdb, only in-frame clones are kept and a portion is missing. The sample carries some 120,000 clones, 69% recorded once. V trimming: 5 bases; J trimming: 1 base; junction bases outside the gene matches: 6. CDR1 and CDR2 (germline): KGHDR, SFDVKD. The CDR3 is made up of 17 amino acids. The TCR sequence derives from a woman in her 70s with acute or convalescent COVID-19. Sequencing used peripheral blood. The chain has TRBV24-1 and TRBJ2-2, with 10 bases identical to TRBD1. CDR3 protein: CATSAEGQGLNTGELFF. In DNA, the CDR3 is TGTGCCACCAGTGCGGAGGGACAGGGGTTGAACACCGGGGAGCTGTTTTTT.